This T cell receptor beta chain was found in a study of cytomegalovirus exposure and HLA in healthy donors (dated by TCRdb to about 2017). Background for the entire study: According to an earlier analysis of a few hundred of the donors, 150 million to 200 million T cells yielded 117 million unique TCR beta sequences and 250 to 350 Gb of sequence data. An early release covering about 600 HLA-typed donors comprised 250 to 350 gigabases of sequencing data and roughly 86 million unique TCR sequences. Of the 300 to 500 genotyped donors, more than 75% were placed in the genetic ancestry cluster associated with self-reported Caucasian donors. The aim of the study was to test whether cataloging public T cell receptors could identify signatures of past pathogen exposure. Using immunosequencing, the study profiled T cell repertoires from 666 subjects and related those repertoires to cytomegalovirus serostatus. Along with the approximately 670-subject first cohort, a separate validation cohort of around 110 different subjects was used. To predict cytomegalovirus infection status, the study brought together high-throughput TCR immunosequencing, statistical association of individual TCRs with disease status, and machine learning. A later analysis re-examined previously published TCR beta repertoires from several hundred donors and added high-resolution HLA genotyping to investigate patterns of TCR occurrence. In the later analysis, no new phenotypic data were used to find candidate immune exposures; instead, reliance was placed on TCR beta sequences and their occurrence across donors. To decide whether each TCR beta V gene segment behaved as functional or pseudogenic, an earlier analysis of approximately 620 of the donors relied on high-throughput TCR beta sequencing. Donor age, sex, ethnicity and CMV serostatus were compiled alongside the repertoire data. A later genetic analysis used genome-wide SNP genotypes for about three fifths of the 666 donors, treating that subset as a discovery cohort. All discovery cohort repertoires had been generated using a single sequencing platform. Class I and class II HLA loci were covered by the typing at four-digit resolution. The number of typed donors differed by locus: roughly 629-640 for A, B, C, DRB1 and DQB1; approximately 530 for DQA1; some 610 for DPA1; and about 470 for DPB1. Because of strong linkage in the cohort, four to six DR-DQ haplotypes were treated as single units for association and clustering. Across about 380 genotyped donors of the cohort, an average of roughly 230,000 unique TCR beta nucleotide sequences per donor were sequenced, and approximately 17% of those sequences were non-productive. Broader findings and caveats from the paper: A further reported finding was that TCR beta sequences accurately predicted the HLA-A and HLA-B alleles for most subjects in the first cohort. The earlier analysis of some 560 of the donors excluded roughly 17 rarely observed V segments, including chromosome 9 orphons, because counts were too low. According to a later analysis, parvovirus B19, influenza, CMV and Epstein-Barr virus appeared linked to several top co-occurrence clusters. Correlated functional status among segregating V segments might reflect linkage disequilibrium, but an unknown experimental factor could not be ruled out. Because the 87-base-pair reads could not distinguish some IMGT-functional V segments, including TRBV6-2 and TRBV6-3, those segments were excluded. A few of the identified cytomegalovirus-associated TCR beta chains were confirmed in vitro to be specific for cytomegalovirus antigens. The cohort was sequenced for TCR beta chains only, and without alpha or paired-chain data the features that could be detected were limited. Roughly uniform sequencing depth across donors was assumed in presence/absence analyses, although this assumption may not hold. In both the original and validation cohorts, the classifier was reported to diagnose cytomegalovirus status with high specificity and sensitivity. Most CMV-associated TCR beta chains appeared to be HLA-restricted in a later analysis, and the HLA associations seemed to be driven largely by CMV exposure. In a later genetic analysis, fewer N-insertions in productive TCRs were reported among donors in an Asian-associated ancestry cluster than the approximately 710-donor mean. A later analysis found that TCR association rates varied across HLA loci, with DRB1 alleles showing the most associated TCRs and HLA-C alleles the fewest. In an earlier analysis of around 600 of the donors, most TCR beta V segments appeared in productive rearrangements about 90% or about 30% of the time, broadly matching IMGT annotations. Specific HLA alleles were associated with 15,000 to 20,000 TCR beta sequences at a false discovery rate of 0.05 in a later analysis. CMV serostatus was the only immune exposure information available for the cohort. A later genetic analysis associated a missense DCLRE1C variant with V-gene and J-gene trimming of TCR beta chains, and an independent cohort replicated the association. The study listed over 150 TCR beta chains as associated with cytomegalovirus. Compared with equally common non-associated chains, HLA-associated TCR beta chains in a later analysis were more clonally expanded and had lower generation probabilities. Across donors, most TCR sequences were observed very rarely, whereas some public TCRs were present in many individuals. Because HLA typing was missing for some donors at each locus, association tests included only the typed subset. When HLA alleles, especially DR and DQ, strongly co-occurred, attributing TCR associations to individual alleles was difficult. A cluster of highly shared sequence variants was judged likely to represent a technical artifact of the sequencing pipeline. According to the authors, the approach could potentially be generalized to other disease states and immunological phenotypes.

To prepare the library, the immunoSEQ multiplex PCR assay was applied. For the multiplex PCR, a mixture combining 60 forward primers for TCR Vbeta segments and 13 reverse primers for TCR Jbeta segments was used. The CDR3 region of rearranged TCR beta genes was amplified from genomic DNA with a multiplex PCR assay. On the Illumina HiSeq System, the amplified TCR beta libraries were sequenced as 87-base-pair reads. As for the original processing: A later analysis counted about 80 million unique TCR beta chains across the 650 to 800 repertoires, and roughly 9.9 million of these chains were shared by at least two donors. Raw reads were error-corrected and collapsed into unique sequences with a nearest-neighbor algorithm that merged closely related sequences to remove PCR and sequencing errors. To assign V, D and J gene segments, CDR3 sequences were aligned to IMGT reference sequences. For a sequence to be retained, a match of at least six nucleotides was required to both a V gene segment and a J gene segment. A rearrangement counted as productive if the CDR3 had no stop codons and remained in frame with V and J, and every other rearrangement counted as non-productive. Following IMGT convention, CDR3 was defined as the stretch from the second conserved V-encoded cysteine up to the conserved J-encoded phenylalanine. In an earlier analysis of roughly 610 of the donors, sequences lacking an unambiguous match to a single V gene segment were excluded. An earlier analysis of a few hundred of the donors called V segments functional above 56.7% productive rearrangements and segregating when the between-donor standard deviation exceeded 5%. A statistical classification framework was built to diagnose cytomegalovirus status from the catalog of TCR beta chain sequences. V and J gene assignment, in a later analysis, came from comparing TCR nucleotide sequences with IMGT/GENE-DB human TR gene sequences. Using the TCRdist pipeline, a later analysis assigned CDR3 sequences along with most-parsimonious VDJ recombination scenarios. In a later analysis, each TCR beta chain was defined by its CDR3 amino acid sequence together with its V-gene family, and reads lacking a unique V-gene family were excluded. To address suspected cross-contamination and a sequencing artifact, a later analysis removed around 590 highly shared, low-generation-probability nucleotide sequences. A later analysis calculated a clonal expansion index for each public chain from normalized within-repertoire ranks of inferred template counts. In a later analysis, generation probabilities were computed using a VDJ recombination model fitted to out-of-frame rearrangements, and the results were checked against IGoR. In a later analysis, TCR-TCR, TCR-HLA and TCR-CMV co-occurrence was scored with hypergeometric tests, and a repertoire-size bias correction was applied to TCR pairs. False discovery rates were estimated in a later analysis by permuting HLA or CMV assignments 20 times. In a later analysis, co-occurring TCRs were grouped using DBSCAN, and TCRdist sequence similarity was added for clustering within HLA-allele-positive subsets. Co-occurrence clustering excluded repertoires with fewer than 30,000 or more than 120,000 public chains, plus five with anomalous nucleotide sharing. Not all clones reach the TCRdb copy of this immuneACCESS table, which keeps in-frame sequences only. Checked studies attribute under half of the gap to unresolved V genes and leave the rest unexplained. That table furnishes V, J and clone size, whereas the DNA furnished D and trimming. The sample table records about 92,000 clones; approximately 84% of these occur just once. 1% to 1.5% of the sample belongs to the ten largest clones.

The V and J ends are trimmed by 0 bases and 2 bases, leaving 20 bases between them. Taken from the germline V gene, the CDR1 and CDR2 loops are MDHEN and SYDVKM. The CDR3 holds 20 amino acids from the cysteine to the phenylalanine. The kept DNA is CDR3 alone, 60 bases in frame from the first base. In regard to this clone: Its recognized antigen is unknown. Base qualities are not recorded, but no much larger clone differs from it by a single base.

The cohort was made up of roughly 670 healthy bone marrow donors. At the time of sampling, all cohort members were nominally healthy, though unrecorded immune exposures were likely present. The donor was CMV seropositive and was included in the group of 289 seropositive cohort members. Each donor provided a peripheral blood sample, and peripheral blood mononuclear cells were used for TCR beta sequencing. Genomic DNA was extracted from the blood cell samples with the Qiagen DNeasy Blood Extraction Kit. Recombination connected TRBV28 to TRBJ2-6, with TRBD2 tentatively as D gene (5 bases match). Sequences were obtained from PBMCs. This clonotype originated in a girl under 10 years old in good health and CMV-seropositive. The nucleotide sequence reads as follows: TGTGCCAGCAGTTTATGGACACCCAGTGAGACTACAACTGGGGCCAACGTCCTGACTTTC. The encoded protein is CASSLWTPSETTTGANVLTF.